This TCR beta chain was captured by sequencing in a study of blood T cell repertoires in COVID-19. The method was immunoSEQ multiplex PCR; TCRdb's version includes in-frame clones alone and lacks a portion of them. The sample contains just over 150,000 clones, roughly 90% of which appear only once. V was pared by 2 bases and J by 8 bases, with 10 bases between. The germline CDR1 and CDR2 sequences are SGHRS and YFSETQ. There are 12 residues in the CDR3. Cohort 3 recovery required two negative PCRs, clearance, or symptom resolution. The chain carries TRBV5-1 and TRBJ1-2; D unclear. Sequencing input: PBMCs or T cells enriched from blood (not recorded which). This receptor was obtained from a woman aged 45-65 years who had recovered from COVID-19. The CDR3 spells CASSLPDGGYTF. The CDR3 nucleotides read TGCGCCAGCAGCTTACCAGATGGCGGCTACACCTTC.